This TCR beta chain was identified during a study of Tregs in tolerant kidney transplant recipients. CDR1 SGHTA and CDR2 FQGTGA come from the germline V gene. V dropped 1 base and J dropped 0 bases, with 5 bases sitting between them. The CDR3 consists of 14 residues. Repertoires were generated with immunoSEQ multiplex PCR, while TCRdb's copy carries only in-frame clones and drops some. The sample holds fewer than 80,000 clones, 95% to 98% seen once. This clone has only one observation. No antigen is known for it. Study outcomes and limitations: Biological reproducibility was not directly addressed in this study.

The sequence was collected from a human donor who received a combined kidney and bone marrow transplant. The gene calls are TRBV7-3 and TRBJ2-3; D is unresolved. Sequenced here: CD4+ T cells from blood, sampled before the transplant. DNA of the CDR3: TGTGCCAGCAGCTTAAGTACTAGCACAGATACGCAGTATTTT. Residues: CASSLSTSTDTQYF.